The present entry profiles one T cell receptor (beta chain) with its context. The CDR3 contains 13 residues. Germline V gene sequence: CDR1 SGHNT, CDR2 YYREEE (reference sequence). Trimming left V 1 base short and J 4 bases short, with 8 bases between. In the authors' methods: Reference gene primer amplification in the assay estimated nucleated cell counts. Clones were read by immunoSEQ multiplex PCR, and TCRdb kept only the in-frame ones, dropping some. V and J calls and clone size are given by that table; D and trimming were obtained from the DNA. The sample records about 140,000 clones, 84% being singletons. This specimen comes from a study of blood T cell repertoires in COVID-19. Study-wide background: Sources were T cells, B-cell-depleted T cells, or PBMCs; the material itself was cDNA or gDNA.

Individuals aged about 18 to 95 years were recruited from roughly 22 US areas. The chain combines TRBV5-4 with TRBJ1-2, with D hard to call. The sequence came from a woman aged 18-29 years who had been exposed to COVID-19. Material for sequencing was PBMCs or T cells enriched from blood (not recorded which). For the CDR3, the DNA is TGTGCCAGCAGCTTGAGTGACACCTATGGCTACACCTTC. Translation gives CASSLSDTYGYTF.